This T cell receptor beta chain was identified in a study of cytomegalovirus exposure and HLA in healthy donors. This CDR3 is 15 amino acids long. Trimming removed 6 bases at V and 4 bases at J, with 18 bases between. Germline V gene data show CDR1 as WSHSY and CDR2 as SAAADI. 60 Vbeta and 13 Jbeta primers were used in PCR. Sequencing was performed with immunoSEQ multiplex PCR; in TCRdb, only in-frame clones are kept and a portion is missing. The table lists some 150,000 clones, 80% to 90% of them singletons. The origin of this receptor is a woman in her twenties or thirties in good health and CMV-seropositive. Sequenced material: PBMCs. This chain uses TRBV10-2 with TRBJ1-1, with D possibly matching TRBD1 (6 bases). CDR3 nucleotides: TGCGCCAGCAGCCCCCAGGGGATTCGGGGCACTGAAGCTTTCTTT. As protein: CASSPQGIRGTEAFF.